This is a list of T cell receptor beta chains from one sample in a study of response to subunit inactivated influenza vaccine. TCRdb called the RT-PCR reads again in MiXCR, with one record for every CDR3 protein. Of about 540,000 distinct CDR3 sequences in the sample, under 25% were seen once. These data were also reused for a study on T cells expressing NK-cell markers.

This material consisted of CD4+ T cells sorted from PBMCs, taken about 11 days after vaccination. The receptors here all came from a man in his fifties who received an inactivated influenza vaccine. Each CDR3 is given with its conserved first and last residue.

13	TRBV2	CASQERSYNEQFF
16	TRBV6-2/TRBV6-3	CASSYSAEGNSYEQYF
15	TRBV10-3	CAAKGRDTATDTQYF
14	TRBV29-1	CSVALTGGWDEQYF
15	TRBV20-1	CSARGDREGSETQYF
14	TRBV20-1	CSARVGGGVDTQYF
15	TRBV6-2/TRBV6-3	CASSSKRTGDYGYTF
17	TRBV5-1	CASSLGGTGGPYTEAFF
13	TRBV28	CASRIVDGAEAFF
17	TRBV4-2	CASSRYSSGRITYEQYF
15	TRBV7-2	CASSQNAQTSGVQFF
10	TRBV29-1	CSVESETQYF
15	TRBV20-1	CSARDPGRAAYEQYF
17	TRBV5-6	CASSLGATPLSYNEQFF
14	TRBV6-1	CASGRQGRNTEAFF
14	TRBV12-3/TRBV12-4	CASSSIRAAGGYTF
16	TRBV6-2/TRBV6-3	CASSPRGFANTGELFF
15	TRBV12-3/TRBV12-4	CASSLGGSTTNEQFF
11	TRBV7-2	CASSSMYEQYF
15	TRBV12-3/TRBV12-4	CASSLSGNSNQPQHF
17	TRBV12-3/TRBV12-4	CASSLGRMGGPRDTQYF
14	TRBV7-9	CASSLDGLLETQYF
14	TRBV24-1	CATSGPRENTEAFF
16	TRBV6-2/TRBV6-3	CASSYSRDSTLDTQYF
14	TRBV18	CASSPKELQSPLHF
14	TRBV12-3/TRBV12-4	CASSQQGGHYEQYF
16	TRBV4-2	CASSQQDGLSLVEQYF
14	TRBV3-1	CASSPSGTSETQYF
15	TRBV29-1	CSVRARQSSGYEQYF
15	TRBV28	CASRSSAANTGELFF
14	TRBV5-1	CASSPGGIWDEQYF
13	TRBV28	CASTPGNEYEQYF
14	TRBV6-1	CASRPGLAGVEQFF
14	TRBV20-1	CSARDPASNQPQHF
13	TRBV29-1	CSVVRDRGYEQYF
15	TRBV28	CASRAQGRRRETQYF
16	TRBV12-3/TRBV12-4	CASSSGLAGQRKTQYF
15	TRBV5-1	CASSPPGQGWSEQYF
17	TRBV7-9	CASSFDILSSYNSPLHF
16	TRBV7-9	CASSSWLGQRNTEAFF
16	TRBV11-2	CASSTLTGRSYNEQFF
16	TRBV6-1	CASSFPGQGATDTQYF
15	TRBV5-4	CASSHDQKYTDTQYF
16	TRBV20-1	CSARVRLHSPWGTQYF
14	TRBV20-1	CSARTGIRAGELFF